The 30 T cell receptor beta chains listed next were all sequenced from one sample in a study of cytomegalovirus exposure and HLA in healthy donors. Vbeta (60) and Jbeta (13) primers were used in the PCR. Clones were read by immunoSEQ multiplex PCR, and TCRdb kept only the in-frame ones, dropping some. The sample carries some 160,000 clones, over 70% recorded once. Sequencing input: PBMCs. Receptors originate from a man aged 35 to 55 in good health and CMV-seronegative.

The rearrangement joins TRBV19 to TRBJ2-6, with 8 bases lining up with TRBD1. The V gene's germline CDR1 is LNHDA and CDR2 SQIVND (reference sequence). The CDR3 has 21 amino acids. Losses at the gene ends were 2 bases for V and 5 bases for J; bases not matched to a gene: 20. The DNA for the CDR3 is TGTGCCAGTAGTATACCCCAAGACAGGGGAGTTTTCTTTTCGAGGGCCAACGTCCTGACTTTC. It encodes CASSIPQDRGVFFSRANVLTF.

The J gene is TRBJ1-5, the V gene TRBV2; TRBD1 aligns across 7 bases. The CDR3 sequence is 14 residues long. From germline, CDR1 is SNHLY and CDR2 FYNNEI. J lost 5 bases, V lost 6 bases, and 7 bases had no gene match. The CDR3 coding sequence is TGTGCCAGCAGGGCTGATCAGGGGGATCAGCCCCAGCATTTT. Its translation: CASRADQGDQPQHF.

V and J are TRBV6-5 and TRBJ2-3; D is undetermined. The CDR3 is 14 residues long. From germline, CDR1 is MNHEY and CDR2 SVGAGI. The V gene lost 5 bases and the J gene lost 1 base, with 10 bases spanning the gap. CDR3 nucleotide sequence: TGTGCCAGCAGTCTTGACTTGGGCACAGATACGCAGTATTTT. Amino acid sequence: CASSLDLGTDTQYF.

A single count supports this clone. J is TRBJ2-1 and V is TRBV5-1; 9 bases align to TRBD2. The length of the CDR3 is 13 residues. V dropped 4 bases and J dropped 9; count of bases not matched to a gene: 5. CDR1 is SGHRS and CDR2 is YFSETQ in the germline V gene. This CDR3 reads CASSTAAGGEQFF. The CDR3 DNA is TGCGCCAGCAGCACCGCAGCGGGAGGTGAGCAGTTCTTC. The full variable domain, completed using reference TRBV5-1 and TRBJ2-1, is KAGVTQTPRYLIKTRGQQVTLSCSPISGHRSVSWYQQTPGQGLQFLFEYFSETQRNKGNFPGRFSGRQFSNSRSEMNVSTLELGDSALYLCASSTAAGGEQFFGPGTRLTVL.

The chain links TRBV28 to TRBJ1-1, with D maybe TRBD1 (5 bases). Between the trimmed V and J ends, which lost 1 base and 7 bases, there was a span of 10 bases. Germline values: CDR1 MDHEN, CDR2 SYDVKM. CDR3 size: 13 residues. The CDR3 sequence: CASSLLAGNEAFF. The CDR3 bases are TGTGCCAGCAGTTTATTAGCAGGGAATGAAGCTTTCTTT.

V usage is TRBV5-1 and J usage is TRBJ2-3; 8 bases match TRBD2. Germline CDR1 reads SGHRS; CDR2 reads YFSETQ. Trimming took 4 bases from V and 4 from J; bases not matched to a gene: 11. This CDR3 comprises 16 residues. As DNA, the CDR3 is TGCGCCAGCAGCCCATCGTCGGGAGGGCCCTCAGATACGCAGTATTTT. This encodes CASSPSSGGPSDTQYF.

In the case of this clone: The sample carries other DNA sequences with the same CDR3. This chain joins TRBV5-4 and TRBJ2-7; TRBD1 matches at 7 bases. CDR1 is SGHNT, CDR2 YYREEE, per germline (reference sequence). V lost 4 bases, J lost 3 bases, and 10 bases stayed unmatched. The CDR3 runs 15 residues. DNA for the CDR3: TGTGCCAGCAGCGTTCCGGGACAGCCTAACTACGAGCAGTACTTC. Protein: CASSVPGQPNYEQYF.

The rearrangement uses TRBV5-6 and TRBJ2-2; D possibly corresponds to TRBD1 (5 bases). Trimming took 1 base from V and 7 from J, leaving 8 bases between them. The V gene's germline CDR1 is SGHDT and CDR2 YYEEEE. The CDR3 is 13 residues long. CDR3 bases: TGTGCCAGCAGCTTGAGGGGCGTCGGGGAGCTGTTTTTT. Translating gives CASSLRGVGELFF. Full variable domain (outside the CDR3, taken from reference TRBV5-6 and TRBJ2-2): DAGVTQSPTHLIKTRGQQVTLRCSPKSGHDTVSWYQQALGQGPQFIFQYYEEEERQRGNFPDRFSGHQFPNYSSELNVNALLLGDSALYLCASSLRGVGELFFGEGSRLTVL.

V usage is TRBV6-5 and J usage is TRBJ1-6, with a tentative D call TRBD1 (6 bases). V lost 7 bases and J lost 8, with 15 bases in between. The CDR3 runs 14 residues. From germline, CDR1 is MNHEY and CDR2 SVGAGI. The CDR3 bases are TGTGCCAGCACCAGGGGAGCCCGTGATTCACCCCTCCACTTT. It yields the protein CASTRGARDSPLHF.

This sequence joins TRBV30 and TRBJ1-4; D ambiguous. The V gene lost 3 bases and the J gene lost 10 bases, with 21 bases spanning the gap. Germline V gene lookup returns CDR1 GTSNPN and CDR2 SVGIG (reference sequence). The CDR3 has 15 residues. The CDR3 reads CAWRLPLGDSGKLFF. The DNA for the CDR3 is TGTGCCTGGAGATTACCCCTGGGCGATTCTGGAAAACTGTTTTTT.

The chain links TRBV14 to TRBJ2-5; a possible D gene is TRBD1 (7 bases). V was shortened by 1 base and J by 2 bases, with 11 bases between the two germline ends. This CDR3 is 15 amino acids long. Germline CDR1 reads SGHDN; CDR2 reads FVKESK. The CDR3 loop is CASSQGAGGQETQYF. Here the CDR3 DNA reads TGTGCCAGCAGCCAAGGGGCAGGGGGGCAAGAGACCCAGTACTTC.

This chain uses TRBV7-2 with TRBJ1-5; no reliable D call. Trimming removed 5 bases from V and 3 bases from J, with 8 bases in between. Germline V gene data show CDR1 as SGHTA and CDR2 as FQGNSA. This CDR3 is 13 amino acids long. CDR3: CASSPHINQPQHF. CDR3 sequence (DNA): TGTGCCAGCAGCCCACATATCAATCAGCCCCAGCATTTT.

The chain recombines TRBV15 with TRBJ2-5; D might be TRBD2 (6 bases). This CDR3 has 16 residues. Trimming took off 7 bases at V and 6 bases at J, with 24 bases between the two ends. Germline lookup yields CDR1 LNHNV and CDR2 YYDKDF (reference sequence). The CDR3 is CATTPLERAEGQTQYF. The CDR3 region has the DNA TGTGCCACCACCCCCCTCGAGAGGGCGGAGGGACAGACCCAGTACTTC.

The genes are TRBV10-3 and TRBJ2-3; no clear D. This CDR3 is 13 amino acids long. The V gene lost 2 bases and the J gene lost 2 bases, with 5 bases spanning the gap. CDR1 ENHRY and CDR2 SYGVKD come from the germline V gene. The CDR3 DNA sequence: TGTGCCATCAGTGAGGCGAACACAGATACGCAGTATTTT. Its translation: CAISEANTDTQYF.

The table lists this clone with a count of one. This CDR3 is also generated by other DNA sequences in the sample. The DNA for the CDR3 is TGTGCCAGCAGCTTACGGGGCTACGAGCAGTACTTC. The encoded protein is CASSLRGYEQYF. The V call is TRBV11-3, the J call TRBJ2-7; a possible D gene is TRBD2 (5 bases). Germline V gene lookup returns CDR1 SGHNT and CDR2 YENEEA. The CDR3 spans 12 residues. V was cut by 2 bases and J by 3 bases, with 5 bases left in between. Together with reference TRBV11-3 and TRBJ2-7, the CDR3 gives the full variable domain: EAGVVQSPRYKIIEKKQPVAFWCNPISGHNTLYWYLQNLGQGPELLIRYENEEAVDDSQLPKDRFSAERLKGVDSTLKIQPAELGDSAVYLCASSLRGYEQYFGPGTRLTVT.

The genes are TRBV16 and TRBJ2-5; TRBD2 is a possible D gene (6 bases). The CDR3 is 20 residues long. The germline V gene has CDR1 KGHSY and CDR2 FQNENV. Trimming stripped 1 base from V and 6 bases from J, with 30 bases between. The CDR3 sequence: CASSQFISGNRWGVVKTQYF. The CDR3 region has the DNA TGTGCCAGCAGCCAATTTATATCGGGCAACAGGTGGGGGGTTGTAAAGACCCAGTACTTC.

The V and J genes are TRBV4-1 and TRBJ1-5; the match to TRBD1 covers 8 bases. The CDR3 has 16 residues. V trimming: 0 bases; J trimming: 5 bases; junction bases outside the gene matches: 6. CDR1 is MGHRA and CDR2 is YSYEKL in the germline V gene. The CDR3 loop is CASSQEPGRGHQPQHF. CDR3 nucleotides: TGCGCCAGCAGCCAAGAGCCGGGCAGGGGGCATCAGCCCCAGCATTTT.

The chain combines TRBV7-8 with TRBJ1-2; D is unresolved. Germline V CDR1 and CDR2: SGHVS, FQNEAQ. V was clipped by 2 bases and J by 2 bases, with 15 bases between them. This CDR3 region has 16 residues. The CDR3 DNA reads as TGTGCCAGCAGCTTAAACCTGGGCAGCGGAAACTATGGCTACACCTTC. This sequence encodes CASSLNLGSGNYGYTF.

The rearrangement joins TRBV7-2 to TRBJ2-1; a weak D match, TRBD1 (6 bases). Germline CDR1 reads SGHTA; CDR2 reads FQGNSA. Between the trimmed V and J ends, which lost 4 bases and 5 bases, there was a span of 12 bases. The CDR3 has 14 amino acids. The CDR3 DNA follows: TGTGCCAGCAGCTCTATGGGGGCGAACAATGAGCAGTTCTTC. The encoded protein is CASSSMGANNEQFF.

The chain has TRBV19 and TRBJ1-5; D is unclear. This CDR3 is 17 amino acids long. The V gene lost 3 bases and the J gene lost 0 bases, with 15 bases spanning the gap. Germline V gene sequence: CDR1 LNHDA, CDR2 SQIVND (reference sequence). CDR3 nucleotide sequence: TGTGCCAGTAGTATGTATCCCCCAGGCTATAGCAATCAGCCCCAGCATTTT. This sequence encodes CASSMYPPGYSNQPQHF.

This clone was observed a few times. This chain uses TRBV9 with TRBJ1-4; no clear D gene. The CDR3 consists of 16 residues. Trimming removed 2 bases at V and 7 bases at J, with 18 bases between. The germline V gene encodes CDR1 SGDLS and CDR2 YYNGEE. In DNA, the CDR3 is TGTGCCAGCAGCGTGAGCTCCTACGCCAGCGTTGAAAAACTGTTTTTT. Protein: CASSVSSYASVEKLFF.

This clone was observed a handful of times. This chain uses TRBV6-5 with TRBJ1-1, with TRBD1 as a possible D gene (6 bases). V gave up 4 bases and J gave up 10 bases, with 13 bases separating them. Germline V CDR1 and CDR2: MNHEY, SVGAGI. There are 12 residues in the CDR3. For the CDR3, the DNA is TGTGCCAGCAGTTCCCCGACAGGTGGAGCTTTCTTT. It translates to CASSSPTGGAFF.

The rearrangement uses TRBV6-5 and TRBJ1-5, with D possibly being TRBD1 (6 bases). The length of the CDR3 is 15 residues. Germline CDR1 is MNHEY and CDR2 is SVGAGI. Trimming stripped 6 bases from V and 2 bases from J, with 14 bases between. CDR3 in amino acids: CASRGGQFGNQPQHF. CDR3 DNA sequence: TGTGCCAGCAGAGGAGGACAGTTTGGCAATCAGCCCCAGCATTTT.

This clone has only one observation. The rearrangement links TRBV2 to TRBJ1-3; TRBD1 agrees at 7 bases. V shed 6 bases and J 4 bases; nucleotides not matched to a gene: 9. CDR3 length: 15 amino acids. The V gene's germline CDR1 is SNHLY and CDR2 FYNNEI. CDR3 sequence reads: CASRGDSSQGNTIYF. The CDR3 DNA follows: TGTGCCAGCAGGGGGGACAGTTCTCAAGGAAACACCATATATTTT.

The chain combines TRBV5-1 with TRBJ1-4; D call uncertain. V was cut by 0 bases and J by 8 bases, with 14 bases left in between. The germline CDR1 and CDR2 sequences are SGHRS and YFSETQ. The CDR3 spans 15 residues. The CDR3 is CASSLALATGEKLFF. The CDR3 region has the DNA TGCGCCAGCAGCTTGGCACTGGCCACGGGAGAAAAACTGTTTTTT.

This sequence joins TRBV9 and TRBJ2-3; TRBD2 matches at 13 bases. Germline V CDR1 and CDR2: SGDLS, YYNGEE. This CDR3 region has 17 residues. V gave up 2 bases and J gave up 3 bases; unmatched junction bases: 6. As DNA, the CDR3 is TGTGCCAGCAGCGTGACTAGCGGGGGGTTAGGGACAGATACGCAGTATTTT. Translation: CASSVTSGGLGTDTQYF. Filled out from reference TRBV9 and TRBJ2-3, the complete variable domain reads DSGVTQTPKHLITATGQRVTLRCSPRSGDLSVYWYQQSLDQGLQFLIQYYNGEERAKGNILERFSAQQFPDLHSELNLSSLELGDSALYFCASSVTSGGLGTDTQYFGPGTRLTVL.

V is TRBV30 and J is TRBJ1-1; 8 bases line up with TRBD1. CDR1 and CDR2 from the germline V gene are GTSNPN and SVGIG (reference sequence). With 4 bases clipped from V and 3 bases from J, the junction kept 10 bases outside the gene matches. This CDR3 is 15 amino acids long. The CDR3 loop is CAWMRAGGVDTEAFF. The CDR3, as DNA: TGTGCCTGGATGAGGGCAGGGGGCGTGGACACTGAAGCTTTCTTT.

This clone occurred a few times. The CDR3 reads CASSPPGSRYEQYF. CDR3 nucleotide sequence: TGTGCCAGCAGCCCTCCGGGGTCTCGCTACGAGCAGTACTTC. The chain links TRBV7-8 to TRBJ2-7, with D perhaps TRBD2 (5 bases). Germline-derived CDR1 and CDR2 are SGHVS and FQNEAQ. The V end lost 5 bases, the J end lost 3 bases, and 14 bases lay between the germline ends. The CDR3 spans 14 residues.

This clone showed up just once. The chain has TRBV9 and TRBJ2-7; possible D gene TRBD2, 7 bases. The V end was cut by 2 bases, the J end by 0 bases, with 12 bases between. The CDR3 runs to 15 residues. Per germline, CDR1 SGDLS and CDR2 YYNGEE. CDR3 region: CASSVGGLGSYEQYF. The CDR3 bases are TGTGCCAGCAGCGTGGGGGGGCTCGGCTCCTACGAGCAGTACTTC.

Only a few counts were recorded for this clone. The chain is built from TRBV11-1 and TRBJ2-7; TRBD2 aligns across 9 bases. After removal of 1 base from V and 5 bases from J, the junction contained 6 bases not matched to a gene. Germline V gene lookup returns CDR1 SGHAT and CDR2 FQDESV (reference sequence). CDR3 length: 15 residues. The CDR3 reads CASSLGSSGRNEQYF. Written as DNA, the CDR3 is TGTGCCAGCAGCTTAGGTAGTAGCGGGAGAAACGAGCAGTACTTC.